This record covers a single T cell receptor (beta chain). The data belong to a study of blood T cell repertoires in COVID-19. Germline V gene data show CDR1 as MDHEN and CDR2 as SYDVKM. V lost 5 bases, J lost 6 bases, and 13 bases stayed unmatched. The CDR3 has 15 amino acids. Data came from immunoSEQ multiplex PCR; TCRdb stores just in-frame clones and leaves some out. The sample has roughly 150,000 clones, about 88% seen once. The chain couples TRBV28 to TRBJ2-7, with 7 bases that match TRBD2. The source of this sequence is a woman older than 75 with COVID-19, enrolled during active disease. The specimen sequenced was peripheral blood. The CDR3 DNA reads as TGTGCCAGCAGTCCCTTCAAGGGAGGGAACCCCGAGCAGTACTTC. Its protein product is CASSPFKGGNPEQYF.